Given below is one T cell receptor (beta chain) in context. This sample stems from a study of blood T cell repertoires in COVID-19. At the level of the study: Acute and convalescent COVID-19 samples came from the United States, Italy and Spain.

Under the authors' procedure: From reference gene primer amplification, estimates of nucleated cell counts were derived. The table came from immunoSEQ multiplex PCR; TCRdb's copy has only in-frame clones and leaves some out. That table is the source of V, J and clone size, and D and trimming were worked out from the DNA. The data show roughly 260,000 clones, about 80% seen once. Which cohort a participant joined came from the clinical history participants gave. All exposed participants met a person with COVID-19 within 2 weeks before entering the study. The CDR3 contains 21 residues. The J segment lost 5 bases and the V segment lost 1 base, leaving 21 bases of the junction unmatched. Germline CDR1 is MRHNA and CDR2 is SNTAGT.

Sequenced: PBMCs or T cells enriched from blood (not recorded which). The sequence derives from a woman between 40 and 50 years old who had been exposed to COVID-19. The rearrangement joins TRBV6-4 to TRBJ1-1; 11 nucleotides agree with TRBD1. The chain's CDR3 is CASSDFPPRERTGGGVTEAFF. CDR3 nucleotide sequence: TGTGCCAGCAGTGACTTCCCCCCGCGGGAGAGGACAGGGGGCGGAGTTACTGAAGCTTTCTTT.